The clone carrying this T cell receptor beta chain has a count of ten or more. This sample stems from a study of blood T cell repertoires in COVID-19. Study-level background: Italy, Spain and the United States were the sources of the convalescent and acute COVID-19 samples. Sample material is recorded as cDNA or gDNA derived from T cells, B-cell-depleted T cells, or PBMCs.

Germline V CDR1 and CDR2: SGHAT, FQDESV (reference sequence). Trimming took 4 bases from V and 2 from J, leaving 3 bases between them. This CDR3 contains 11 residues. In the source study's methods: Counts of nucleated cells, estimated from reference gene primer amplification, were obtained. Data came from immunoSEQ multiplex PCR; TCRdb stores just in-frame clones and leaves some out. V, J and clone size are taken as reported in that table, and D and trimming were inferred from the DNA itself. The sample carries just under 65,000 clones, around 80% recorded once. The sample comprised peripheral blood. The chain links TRBV11-1 to TRBJ2-7; D remains ambiguous. This clonotype was obtained from a man between 60 and 70 years old with COVID-19, enrolled during active disease. The CDR3 DNA follows: TGTGCCAGCAGCTCTACCTACGAGCAGTACTTC. Translation gives CASSSTYEQYF.